Below, 13 T cell receptor beta chains from the same sample are listed, as sequenced in a study of control samples from healthy donors and cancer patients. The data were produced by immunoSEQ multiplex PCR, yet TCRdb's version contains in-frame clones alone and is incomplete. Of fewer than 120,000 clones in the sample, 70% to 90% are singletons; the top ten hold about 3.9%. The specimen was PBMCs. Receptor source: a woman aged 55 to 70 with lung cancer.

The rearrangement joins TRBV11-3 to TRBJ2-7; D is perhaps TRBD2 (6 bases). The CDR3 contains 15 residues. The germline gives CDR1 SGHNT, CDR2 YENEEA. V was shortened by 1 base and J by 4 bases, with 14 bases between the two germline ends. CDR3 sequence reads: CASSLVRGAKYEQYF. The CDR3 bases are TGTGCCAGCAGCTTAGTGCGGGGCGCGAAATACGAGCAGTACTTC.

The chain links TRBV21-1 to TRBJ2-2; TRBD1, as called in the table, went unchecked against the DNA. TRBV21-1 is noted as a pseudogene. This CDR3 contains 16 residues. The CDR3 here is CASSKWETGGAGELFF. In DNA, the CDR3 is TGTGCCAGCAGCAAATGGGAGACAGGGGGGGCCGGGGAGCTGTTTTTT.

The chain employs TRBV5-6 and TRBJ2-7; D is undetermined. The CDR3 spans 14 residues. Between the trimmed V and J ends, which lost 0 bases and 2 bases, there was a span of 9 bases. CDR1 is SGHDT, CDR2 YYEEEE, per germline. CDR3 sequence (DNA): TGTGCCAGCAGCTTGGTGGCAGGAACCTACGAGCAGTACTTC. Translating it yields CASSLVAGTYEQYF.

This clone has just one count. The V gene is TRBV4-2, the J gene TRBJ2-7, with 14 bases fitting TRBD2. Germline CDR1 and CDR2: LGHNA and YNFKEQ. Trimming cost V 6 bases and J 3 bases; bases outside gene matches: 13. CDR3 length: 18 residues. CDR3 sequence: CASSPRTSGRLSGYEQYF. Here the CDR3 DNA reads TGTGCCAGCAGTCCCAGGACTAGCGGGAGGTTGTCGGGCTACGAGCAGTACTTC.

The chain is built from TRBV9 and TRBJ2-2, with D possibly being TRBD2 (6 bases). Deletions cut 0 bases from V and 6 bases from J, with 15 bases between. The germline gives CDR1 SGDLS, CDR2 YYNGEE. This CDR3 contains 16 residues. DNA of the CDR3: TGTGCCAGCAGCGTAGAAGGAGGACTAAATGCCGGGGAGCTGTTTTTT. It codes for CASSVEGGLNAGELFF.

This clone was recorded only once. The chain links TRBV28 to TRBJ1-2; unclear D gene. Trimming took off 6 bases at V and 5 bases at J, with 10 bases between the two ends. Germline assignment: CDR1 MDHEN and CDR2 SYDVKM. The CDR3 is 12 residues long. CDR3 amino acids: CASSLENYGYTF. The CDR3 DNA reads as TGTGCCAGCAGCTTAGAAAATTATGGCTACACCTTC.

The rearrangement uses TRBV18 and TRBJ1-2, with 10 bases aligning to TRBD1. The CDR3 runs to 17 residues. Per the germline V gene, CDR1 is KGHSH and CDR2 is LQKENI. Trimming cost V 0 bases and J 4 bases; bases outside gene matches: 8. The CDR3 sequence: CASSPPNRDRGSYGYTF. The CDR3 DNA reads TGTGCCAGCTCACCACCGAACCGGGACAGGGGATCCTATGGCTACACCTTC.

This chain joins TRBV25-1 and TRBJ1-2; D remains ambiguous. V lost 3 bases and J lost 8, with 16 bases in between. Germline values: CDR1 MGHDK, CDR2 SYGVNS. This CDR3 has 14 amino acids. CDR3 DNA sequence: TGTGCCAGCAGTGATTCTGAGGGTCGGCGGGGCTACACCTTC. Translated: CASSDSEGRRGYTF.

The chain couples TRBV9 to TRBJ1-4, with D perhaps TRBD1 (6 bases). The CDR3 sequence is 16 residues long. Trimming removed 5 bases at V and 1 base at J, with 15 bases between. Per germline, CDR1 SGDLS and CDR2 YYNGEE. The CDR3 coding sequence is TGTGCCAGCAGTAAAGAACAGGGAGGAACTAATGAAAAACTGTTTTTT. Residues: CASSKEQGGTNEKLFF.

The chain couples TRBV9 to TRBJ1-3; TRBD1 matches 7 bases. V shed 4 bases, J shed 0 bases, and the junction held 19 bases outside the gene matches. The CDR3 is 20 amino acids. CDR1 and CDR2 from the germline V gene are SGDLS and YYNGEE. In DNA, the CDR3 is TGTGCCAGCAGCCCCTCCGGGACAGTGTCCCGGAAGGCCTCTGGAAACACCATATATTTT. Its translation: CASSPSGTVSRKASGNTIYF.

This rearrangement joins TRBV7-9 to TRBJ1-1; D is uncertain. Germline-derived CDR1 and CDR2 are SEHNR and FQNEAQ (reference sequence). The CDR3 covers 13 residues. The germline V and J ends were trimmed by 5 bases and 1 base, with 8 bases remaining between them. The CDR3 here is CASSVRTNTEAFF. The CDR3, as DNA: TGTGCCAGCAGCGTAAGGACGAACACTGAAGCTTTCTTT.

This chain connects TRBV11-2 to TRBJ2-7; 9 bases are a match to TRBD2. The germline CDR1 and CDR2 sequences are SGHAT and FQNNGV. The CDR3 loop spans 15 amino acids. The V gene end was trimmed by 4 bases and the J gene end by 5 bases; junction bases not matched to a gene: 9. CDR3 sequence reads: CASSSMAGLADEQYF. CDR3 bases: TGTGCCAGCAGCTCCATGGCGGGACTAGCAGACGAGCAGTACTTC.

This chain joins TRBV7-3 and TRBJ2-1; possibly TRBD1 for D (5 bases). Germline CDR1 reads SGHTA; CDR2 reads FQGTGA. Trimming removed 5 bases from V and 0 bases from J, with 17 bases in between. CDR3 size: 17 residues. The DNA for the CDR3 is TGTGCCAGCAGCCCTGACGAAGGGGATAGCTCCTACAATGAGCAGTTCTTC. Translated, it gives CASSPDEGDSSYNEQFF.